Presented here are 5 T cell receptor beta chains from one specimen sequenced in a study of blood T cell repertoires in COVID-19 (TCRdb year 2020). Receptor amplification or capture employed the immunoSEQ multiplex PCR assay. TCRdb took this table from immuneACCESS and kept in-frame rearrangements with V and J called. Such tables lack part of the clones; where checked against another copy, unresolved V genes explain under half of the gap, and the rest is unexplained. In this sample the table shows roughly 300,000 clones, approximately 82% of which occur a single time. The ten largest clonotypes hold approximately 1.2% of the sample. The specimen was peripheral blood. The receptors were sampled from a woman between 45 and 65 years old with acute or convalescent COVID-19.

The chain has TRBV5-4 and TRBJ1-2, with D perhaps matching TRBD1 (6 bases). Germline V gene data show CDR1 as SGHNT and CDR2 as YYREEE (reference sequence). This CDR3 spans 12 amino acids. Between the trimmed V and J ends, which lost 4 bases and 8 bases, there was a span of 12 bases. CDR3 region: CASSGGAEGYTF. DNA for the CDR3: TGTGCCAGCAGCGGGGGCGCAGAAGGCTACACCTTC.

The chain joins TRBV15 to TRBJ1-5; D not resolved. Trimming took 0 bases from V and 3 from J, leaving 9 bases between them. Germline CDR1 and CDR2: LNHNV and YYDKDF (reference sequence). The CDR3 covers 15 residues. CDR3 bases: TGTGCCACCAGCAGAGATATGCAGTCCAATCAGCCCCAGCATTTT. Its protein product is CATSRDMQSNQPQHF.

V gene TRBV6-5 combines with J gene TRBJ1-3; 7 positions match TRBD1. Germline V gene sequence: CDR1 MNHEY, CDR2 SVGAGI. The CDR3 has 16 residues. V shed 2 bases, J shed 0 bases, and the junction held 4 bases outside the gene matches. The CDR3 spells CASSYDRDSSGNTIYF. For the CDR3, the DNA is TGTGCCAGCAGTTACGATCGGGACAGCTCTGGAAACACCATATATTTT.

This clone was seen a handful of times. V and J are TRBV5-6 and TRBJ2-7, with 10 bases identical to TRBD2. The CDR3 spans 14 residues. In germline, CDR1 is SGHDT, CDR2 YYEEEE. Trimming at V came to 3 bases and at J to 6 bases, leaving 6 bases not matched to a gene. In DNA form, the CDR3 reads TGTGCCAGCAGCTGGACTAGCGGAGGGGGCGAGCAGTACTTC. Its translation is CASSWTSGGGEQYF.

J is TRBJ2-1 and V is TRBV19, with 7 positions matching TRBD1. The V gene's germline CDR1 is LNHDA and CDR2 SQIVND (reference sequence). The length of the CDR3 is 16 residues. Losses at the gene ends were 4 bases for V and 3 bases for J; bases not matched to a gene: 9. The CDR3 DNA follows: TGTGCCAGTAGTAGAGGGGGCCCAGACATCTACAATGAGCAGTTCTTC. Protein product: CASSRGGPDIYNEQFF.